This is a list of T cell receptor beta chains from one sample in a study of PD-L1 blockade in urothelial cancer. Measured with immunoSEQ multiplex PCR; TCRdb has only the in-frame clones, and not every one. This sample yields 70,000 to 75,000 clones, of which around four fifths are seen a single time; 4% to 6% belongs to the top ten. Sequencing was performed on PBMCs, taken around atezolizumab (anti-PD-L1) treatment. These receptors all stem from a man between 65 and 85 years old with urothelial cancer. CDR3s include the opening cysteine and the closing phenylalanine or tryptophan. A D gene is named only where the DNA matches it firmly. Only part of the rows carry a size: once, few, many, or a class if the clone is expanded.

size,D,J,V,DNA,CDR3
few,NA,TRBJ1-2,TRBV19,TGTGCCAGTAGTCGAGGACCCCAGGGGATCTATGGCTACACCTTC,CASSRGPQGIYGYTF
NA,NA,TRBJ1-2,TRBV14,TGTGCCAGCAGCCCGACGACGACAGTGTCAAACTATGGCTACACCTTC,CASSPTTTVSNYGYTF
NA,TRBD2,TRBJ2-5,TRBV5-6,TGTGCCAGCAGCTTCCCTAGCGGGTTCGGAGAGACCCAGTACTTC,CASSFPSGFGETQYF
NA,NA,TRBJ2-3,TRBV6-1,TGTGCCAGCAGTGAATCCGGTGGGCGCACAGATACGCAGTATTTT,CASSESGGRTDTQYF
NA,NA,TRBJ2-5,TRBV9,TGTGCCAGCAGCGTTGGACTATCTGCCGAGACCCAGTACTTC,CASSVGLSAETQYF
NA,TRBD2,TRBJ2-6,TRBV7-9,TGTGCCAGCAGCCGACTGGGACTAGCGGGATCTGGGGCCAACGTCCTGACTTTC,CASSRLGLAGSGANVLTF
NA,TRBD1,TRBJ2-3,TRBV10-3,TGTGCCATCGCATCAGGGGGCGCAGATACGCAGTATTTT,CAIASGGADTQYF
few,TRBD2,TRBJ2-7,TRBV7-8,TGTGCCAGCAGCTTAGGTGGGAGGGCCGTCGAGCAGTACTTC,CASSLGGRAVEQYF
once,TRBD2,TRBJ2-7,TRBV28,TGTGCCAGCGGAAAAACGGGCGGGAGTAACGAGCAGTACTTC,CASGKTGGSNEQYF
NA,NA,TRBJ1-2,TRBV27,TGTGCCAGCAAGACGTCTGGGGGGTTGGGCTACACCTTC,CASKTSGGLGYTF
NA,TRBD2,TRBJ2-2,TRBV28,TGTGCCAGCCATGATAGCGGGAGGGTTATCGGGGAGCTGTTTTTT,CASHDSGRVIGELFF
few,TRBD1,TRBJ1-1,TRBV2,TGTGCCAGCAGCTCGCAGGGGGTTAACACTGAAGCTTTCTTT,CASSSQGVNTEAFF
NA,NA,TRBJ2-1,TRBV21-1,TGTGCCAAGTCTAAGGGGTCTAGTCCCTACAATGAGCAGTTCTTC,CAKSKGSSPYNEQFF
NA,TRBD2,TRBJ2-1,TRBV11-1,TGTGCCAGCAGCTTGTTCCGACTAGCGGGAGGTTTTAATGAGCAGTTCTTC,CASSLFRLAGGFNEQFF
NA,NA,TRBJ1-5,TRBV28,TGTGCCAGCAGTTTATGGGGGGGGAGCAATCAGCCCCAGCATTTT,CASSLWGGSNQPQHF
NA,NA,TRBJ2-5,TRBV7-6,TGTGCCAGCAGTCCCTTTGGAGGTTCCGAGACCCAGTACTTC,CASSPFGGSETQYF
NA,TRBD2,TRBJ2-7,TRBV18,TGTGCCAGCTCACCAGGACTAGCGGAGAGCTACGAGCAGTACTTC,CASSPGLAESYEQYF
NA,NA,TRBJ2-7,TRBV6-6,TGTGCCAGCAGTTACTCGGGGGGCTCCTACGAGCAGTACTTC,CASSYSGGSYEQYF
few,NA,TRBJ2-7,TRBV6-5,TGTGCCAGCAGCCCGACCGACAGCCGCTTCTACGAGCAGTACTTC,CASSPTDSRFYEQYF
NA,NA,TRBJ2-7,TRBV18,TGTGCCAGCTCACCGGCGGGGAACTCCTACGAGCAGTACTTC,CASSPAGNSYEQYF
NA,TRBD2,TRBJ2-3,TRBV5-1,TGCGCCAGCAGCTCGGGACTAGCGGGAGGGAACACAGATACGCAGTATTTT,CASSSGLAGGNTDTQYF
NA,TRBD2,TRBJ2-3,TRBV19,TGTGCCAGTAGTGATACTAGCGGGAGCACAGATACGCAGTATTTT,CASSDTSGSTDTQYF
NA,NA,TRBJ1-1,TRBV6-1,TGTGCCAGCAGTAGGGGGACCGTAATTGAAGCTTTCTTT,CASSRGTVIEAFF
NA,TRBD2,TRBJ2-5,TRBV9,TGTGCCAGCAGCGTAGGAACTAGCGGGACGACCCAGTACTTC,CASSVGTSGTTQYF
NA,TRBD2,TRBJ2-7,TRBV28,TGTGCCAGCAGTTTAATTCGGTTGGGGACTAGCGGGGGCCTCTACGAGCAGTACTTC,CASSLIRLGTSGGLYEQYF
NA,TRBD1,TRBJ1-2,TRBV18,TGTGCCAGCTCACTGGGACAGGGGAAGGACACCTTC,CASSLGQGKDTF
few,NA,TRBJ2-5,TRBV28,TGTGCCAGCAGTTCCAATCGGGAGACCCAGTACTTC,CASSSNRETQYF
NA,NA,TRBJ2-1,TRBV2,TGTGCCAGCAGTGACATTAACACCTTATCGTACAATGAGCAGTTCTTC,CASSDINTLSYNEQFF
NA,NA,TRBJ1-1,TRBV13,TGTGCCAGCAGCTTAGGCGGGGGGAACACTGAAGCTTTCTTT,CASSLGGGNTEAFF
NA,NA,TRBJ1-4,TRBV27,TGTGCCAGCAGTTTAACAGGGATAGTAGGGGAAAAACTGTTTTTT,CASSLTGIVGEKLFF
NA,TRBD1,TRBJ2-7,TRBV6-5,TGTGCCAGCAGTACGACAGGGGGCTACGAGCAGTACTTC,CASSTTGGYEQYF
NA,NA,TRBJ2-3,TRBV5-1,TGCGCCAGCAGCCTAGGGGGGGGCACAGATACGCAGTATTTT,CASSLGGGTDTQYF
few,TRBD1,TRBJ2-7,TRBV7-9,TGTGCCAGCAGCGCCGGGACAGTGGGTTACGAGCAGTACTTC,CASSAGTVGYEQYF
NA,NA,TRBJ2-7,TRBV19,TGTGCCAGTAACCCAGGGGTCCCTCCCTACGAGCAGTACTTC,CASNPGVPPYEQYF
NA,NA,TRBJ1-4,TRBV2,TGTGCCAGCAGTGAAGCGGGGAGGGGAAGGGAAAAACTGTTTTTT,CASSEAGRGREKLFF
NA,NA,TRBJ2-7,TRBV6-1,TGTGCCAGCAGTGTCCTAGGGGGGGGTGACGAGCAGTACTTC,CASSVLGGGDEQYF
NA,TRBD2,TRBJ2-5,TRBV5-1,TGCGCCAGCAGCGGGGGGACTAGCGGGAGAGGAGAGACCCAGTACTTC,CASSGGTSGRGETQYF
NA,TRBD1,TRBJ2-2,TRBV27,TGTGCCCCCCGGGACAGAAACACCGGGGAGCTGTTTTTT,CAPRDRNTGELFF
NA,NA,TRBJ1-2,TRBV7-9,TGTGCCAGCAGCTTAGAGGGGAATGGCTACACCTTC,CASSLEGNGYTF
NA,TRBD2,TRBJ2-2,TRBV5-4,TGTGCCAGCACCTTAAAAGGGACTAGCGGGCCGAACACCGGGGAGCTGTTTTTT,CASTLKGTSGPNTGELFF
NA,TRBD2,TRBJ2-5,TRBV10-3,TGTGCCATCAGTCTAGCGGGAGGGCAGGCAGAGACCCAGTACTTC,CAISLAGGQAETQYF
NA,TRBD2,TRBJ2-5,TRBV6-5,TGTGCCAGCAGTTGGGTAGGAGCGGGAGATATTGGGACCCAGTACTTC,CASSWVGAGDIGTQYF
NA,NA,TRBJ2-7,TRBV6-6,TGTGCCAGCAGTTTGGAGGGGACTCTCTCCTACGAGCAGTACTTC,CASSLEGTLSYEQYF
NA,TRBD2,TRBJ2-1,TRBV28,TGTGCCAGCAGTTTGGGACTAGCGGGAGGGTTGCATGAGCAGTTCTTC,CASSLGLAGGLHEQFF
NA,TRBD1,TRBJ1-2,TRBV7-9,TGTGCCAGCCTTGAAACTTCAGGGGGGAATGGCTACACCTTC,CASLETSGGNGYTF
NA,NA,TRBJ2-1,TRBV27,TGTGCCAGCAGTTATTCTCTAGCGCCCTCCTACAATGAGCAGTTCTTC,CASSYSLAPSYNEQFF
once,TRBD2,TRBJ2-5,TRBV27,TGTGCCAGCAGTCTATCAAATAGCGGGACATGGGAGACCCAGTACTTC,CASSLSNSGTWETQYF
NA,TRBD1,TRBJ1-2,TRBV30,TGTGCCTGTCCGGCGACAGGGTTTCTTCGGTCTGGCTACACCTTC,CACPATGFLRSGYTF
NA,NA,TRBJ1-5,TRBV18,TGTGCCAGCTCACCCGCGAGGCCGGGGCCCCAGCATTTT,CASSPARPGPQHF
NA,NA,TRBJ2-7,TRBV9,TGTGCCAGCAGCCTTTCCGGGTCCGCCTACGAGCAGTACTTC,CASSLSGSAYEQYF
NA,TRBD2,TRBJ2-5,TRBV7-3,TGTGCCAGCAGCAGGACTAGCGGGGAAAGGGAGACCCAGTACTTC,CASSRTSGERETQYF
NA,NA,TRBJ2-2,TRBV7-4,TGTGCCAGCAGCTTCTGGCGGGCTACCGGGGAGCTGTTTTTT,CASSFWRATGELFF